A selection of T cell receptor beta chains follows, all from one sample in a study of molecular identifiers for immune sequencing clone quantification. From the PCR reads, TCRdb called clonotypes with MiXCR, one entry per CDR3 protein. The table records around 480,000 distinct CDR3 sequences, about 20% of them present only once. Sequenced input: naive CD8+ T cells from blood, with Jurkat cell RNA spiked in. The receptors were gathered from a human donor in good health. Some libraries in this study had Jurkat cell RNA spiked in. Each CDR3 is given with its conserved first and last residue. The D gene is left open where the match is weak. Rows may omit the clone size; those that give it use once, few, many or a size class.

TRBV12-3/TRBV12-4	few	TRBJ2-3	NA	CASSRGAGDTQYF	TGTGCCAGCAGTAGGGGGGCTGGAGATACGCAGTATTTT
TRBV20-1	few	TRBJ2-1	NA	CSARVGAYYNEQLF	TGCAGTGCTAGAGTAGGAGCGTATTACAATGAGCAGCTCTTC
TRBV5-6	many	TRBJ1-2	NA	CASSLDGAGTHGYTF	TGTGCCAGCAGCTTGGATGGGGCCGGGACCCATGGCTACACCTTC
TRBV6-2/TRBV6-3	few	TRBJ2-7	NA	CASSYSWGQQGRLSYEQYF	TGTGCCAGCAGTTACTCGTGGGGGCAGCAGGGGCGACTTTCCTACGAGCAGTACTTC
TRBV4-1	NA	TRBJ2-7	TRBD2	CASGQGPSGFSRQYF	TGCGCCAGCGGCCAAGGCCCTAGCGGCTTCTCCCGGCAGTACTTC
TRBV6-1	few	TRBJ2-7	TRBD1	CASTLRGQGYEQYF	TGTGCCAGCACCCTTCGGGGACAGGGATACGAGCAGTACTTC
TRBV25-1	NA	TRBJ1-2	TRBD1	CASSSLGDSFYGYTF	TGTGCCAGCAGTAGCCTAGGGGACAGCTTCTATGGCTACACCTTC
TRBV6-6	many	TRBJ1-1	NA	CASSYVYLSTEAFF	TGTGCCAGCAGTTACGTATATCTCTCGACTGAAGCTTTCTTT
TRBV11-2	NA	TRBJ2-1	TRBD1	CASSLTDRGYNEQFF	TGTGCCAGCAGCTTAACGGACAGGGGCTACAATGAGCAGTTCTTC
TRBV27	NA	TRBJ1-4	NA	CASRARMAEKLFF	TGTGCCAGCAGGGCCAGGATGGCGGAAAAACTGTTTTTT
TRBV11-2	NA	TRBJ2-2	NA	CASSLDLYRPGELFF	TGTGCCAGCAGCTTAGATCTTTACCGCCCCGGGGAGCTGTTTTTT
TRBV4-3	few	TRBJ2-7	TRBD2	CASSQELAGTSYEQYF	TGCGCCAGCAGCCAAGAACTAGCGGGGACCTCCTACGAGCAGTACTTC
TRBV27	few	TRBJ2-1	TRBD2	CASSSVTSSGVEQFF	TGTGCCAGCAGTTCGGTGACTAGCTCCGGCGTTGAGCAGTTCTTC
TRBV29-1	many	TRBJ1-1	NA	CSVEFSHALYTEAFF	TGCAGCGTTGAATTTTCGCATGCCCTTTACACTGAAGCTTTCTTT
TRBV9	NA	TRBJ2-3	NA	CASSEGLQMGAQYF	TGTGCCAGCAGCGAGGGACTTCAGATGGGTGCGCAGTATTTT